The rows below give T cell receptor beta chains drawn from one sample of a study of T cells after somatic rescue of genetic block. Clones were read by immunoSEQ multiplex PCR, and TCRdb kept only the in-frame ones, dropping some. Among around 7,000 clones, about 86% were seen once, and the ten largest hold roughly 24%. The sequencing input was peripheral blood mononuclear cells (PBMCs). Receptors were obtained from a boy aged 5-17 years. The CDR3 runs from the conserved cysteine through the conserved F or W. D genes are given only for firm matches. Not all rows give a size; the values are once, few, many and, for expanded clones, a class.

TRBV10-1	TRBJ2-3	.	TRBD1	TGCGCCAGCAGTGAATCGAGGACAGGGCAAGTAGGTTACCACGCAGATACGCAGTATTTT	CASSESRTGQVGYHADTQYF
TRBV7-2	TRBJ2-3	.	.	TGTGCCAGCAGCACCATGGTATCTGAGGGAGATACGCAGTATTTT	CASSTMVSEGDTQYF
TRBV4-3	TRBJ1-4	.	TRBD1	TGCGCCAGCAGCCAAGATTGGGCCGGGACAGTTACAACTAATGAAAAACTGTTTTTT	CASSQDWAGTVTTNEKLFF
TRBV27	TRBJ2-6	.	TRBD1	TGTGCCAGCACCCACAGGGGGCCTGGGGCCAACGTCCTGACTTTC	CASTHRGPGANVLTF
TRBV7-9	TRBJ2-2	.	.	TGTGCCAGCAGCTTAGTAGCAGGGCCCAAAAACGGGGAGCTGTTTTTT	CASSLVAGPKNGELFF
TRBV10-3	TRBJ1-2	few	TRBD1	TGTGCCATCAGTGAACAGGGGAGGACTATCTATGGCTACACCTTC	CAISEQGRTIYGYTF
TRBV11-3	TRBJ2-5	.	TRBD2	TGTGCCAGCAGCCTAGGCACTAGCGGCCAAGAGACCCAGTACTTC	CASSLGTSGQETQYF
TRBV11-2	TRBJ1-2	.	.	TGTGCCAGCAGCTTAGGTGGGGGGCAGCACCTCTATGGCTACACCTTC	CASSLGGGQHLYGYTF
TRBV28	TRBJ2-1	.	TRBD2	TGTGCCAGCAGTTTACTAGCGGGGAGCTCCTACAATGAGCAGTTCTTC	CASSLLAGSSYNEQFF
TRBV4-1	TRBJ1-1	.	.	TGCGCCAGCAGCCACAGGTCTGGAACTGAAGCTTTCTTT	CASSHRSGTEAFF
TRBV27	TRBJ1-1	.	TRBD1	TGTGCCAGCAGTTCCCGCAGGGGGCTACGGAACACTGAAGCTTTCTTT	CASSSRRGLRNTEAFF
TRBV11-2	TRBJ2-2	.	.	TGTGCCAGCAGCTTAGGGGTTTTCGGGGAGCTGTTTTTT	CASSLGVFGELFF
TRBV19	TRBJ1-1	.	.	TGTGCCAGTACCTGGCGTCCAGTCCCTGAAGCTTTCTTT	CASTWRPVPEAFF
TRBV7-2	TRBJ2-7	once	.	TGTGCCAGCAGCTGGCAGCGGCGCTCCTACGAGCAGTACTTC	CASSWQRRSYEQYF
TRBV6-5	TRBJ1-5	.	.	TGTGCCAGCGTCGAGTCTTCTAGCAATCAGCCCCAGCATTTT	CASVESSSNQPQHF
TRBV6-5	TRBJ2-7	.	.	TGTGCCAGCAGTTACTCGAGACACCGGTACGAGCAGTACTTC	CASSYSRHRYEQYF
TRBV11-3	TRBJ2-2	.	TRBD2	TGTGCCAGCAGCTCGAGGCTAGCGGGAACCGGGGAGCTGTTTTTT	CASSSRLAGTGELFF
TRBV6-6	TRBJ2-3	once	.	TGTGCCAGCAGTTACTCGTACACAGATACGCAGTATTTT	CASSYSYTDTQYF
TRBV19	TRBJ1-5	.	.	TGTGCCAGTAGTATGTCCAGTTATCAGCCCCAGCATTTT	CASSMSSYQPQHF
TRBV15	TRBJ1-2	few	TRBD1	TGTGCCACCAGCAGAGCAGGGGGATTTGACTATGGCTACACCTTC	CATSRAGGFDYGYTF
TRBV15	TRBJ1-1	.	.	TGTGCCACCAGCAGGACGCTTGGGTTAGGGAACACTGAAGCTTTCTTT	CATSRTLGLGNTEAFF
TRBV7-9	TRBJ2-1	.	TRBD2	TGTGCCAGCAGCCCTAGCGGGGTGAGCAATGAGCAGTTCTTC	CASSPSGVSNEQFF
TRBV15	TRBJ1-1	medium-sized	.	TGTGCCACCAGCAGAGTACCACTGAGCACTGAAGCTTTCTTT	CATSRVPLSTEAFF
TRBV7-7	TRBJ2-1	.	.	TGTGCCAGCAGCTTAGCCCTAGGACAATACAATGAGCAGTTCTTC	CASSLALGQYNEQFF
TRBV7-3	TRBJ1-1	once	.	TGTGCCAGCAGCTCAACAGCGCGGGCCACTGAAGCTTTCTTT	CASSSTARATEAFF
TRBV28	TRBJ1-5	.	TRBD1	TGTGCCAGCAGTCTCTACAGGGGGGATCAGCCCCAGCATTTT	CASSLYRGDQPQHF
TRBV29-1	TRBJ1-2	.	.	TGCAGCGGTGGAGGGGACTATGGCTACACCTTC	CSGGGDYGYTF
TRBV18	TRBJ1-2	.	TRBD1	TGTGCCAGCTCCGAACAGGGGATTAAAACCTATGGCTACACCTTC	CASSEQGIKTYGYTF
TRBV28	TRBJ2-7	.	TRBD2	TGTGCCAGCAGGACTAGCGTTTCCTACGAGCAGTACTTC	CASRTSVSYEQYF
TRBV20-1	TRBJ1-1	.	.	TGCAGTGCCCAAAGACTGGAAGAAGCTTTCTTT	CSAQRLEEAFF
TRBV14	TRBJ1-2	.	.	TGTGCCAGCAGCCAAGATCGGGTCCCATGGGACTATGGCTACACCTTC	CASSQDRVPWDYGYTF
TRBV19	TRBJ2-4	.	.	TGTGCCAGTAGTCCTGGATCCTCTATGGGGAAGGGCAAAAACATTCAGTACTTC	CASSPGSSMGKGKNIQYF
TRBV7-9	TRBJ2-5	.	.	TGTGCCAGCAGCTCGACAGGGAGGCAAGAGACCCAGTACTTC	CASSSTGRQETQYF
TRBV18	TRBJ2-1	.	.	TGTGCCAGCTCACCACCGCGGACCATCCGGTACAATGAGCAGTTCTTC	CASSPPRTIRYNEQFF
TRBV6-5	TRBJ2-7	.	TRBD1	TGTGCCAGCAGACGGGACAGCTCCTACGAGCAGTACTTC	CASRRDSSYEQYF
TRBV29-1	TRBJ2-7	.	.	TGCAGCGTTGAAGGCGGATACGACGGAGTTCCCTACGAGCAGTACTTC	CSVEGGYDGVPYEQYF
TRBV28	TRBJ1-1	.	TRBD1	TGTGCCGCAGGGCCGGGACAGTTCACTGAAGCTTTCTTT	CAAGPGQFTEAFF
TRBV6-6	TRBJ1-1	.	TRBD1	TGTGCCAGCAGTTACGGACAGGCGGCTGAAGCTTTCTTT	CASSYGQAAEAFF
TRBV10-3	TRBJ2-5	few	.	TGTGCCATCAGTAAACAGGGCAACCCCCTACAAGAGACCCAGTACTTC	CAISKQGNPLQETQYF
TRBV11-2	TRBJ2-7	.	.	TGTGCCAGCACTTCCCGTGTCGAGCAGTACTTC	CASTSRVEQYF
TRBV2	TRBJ1-2	.	TRBD1	TGTGCCAGCAGTGAACCCGGGACAGTTAACTATGGCTACACCTTC	CASSEPGTVNYGYTF
TRBV4-1	TRBJ1-3	.	TRBD1	TGCGCCAGCAGCCACGTAGGCCCAATTCCGACAGGGAAGTTTGGAAACACCATATATTTT	CASSHVGPIPTGKFGNTIYF
TRBV9	TRBJ2-7	.	.	TGTGCCAGCAGCGTAGCGCCTGAAGACAGCTACGAGCAGTACTTC	CASSVAPEDSYEQYF
TRBV7-2	TRBJ2-5	.	TRBD2	TGTGCCAGCAGCATAAGCGGGAGGGCCGAGACCCAGTACTTC	CASSISGRAETQYF
TRBV4-2	TRBJ2-1	.	.	TGTGCCAGCAGCCAAGGGAGTATTGAGCAGTTCTTC	CASSQGSIEQFF
TRBV30	TRBJ2-7	.	TRBD2	TGTGCCTGGAGTGGGCGGGAGGGCCCTTACGAGCAGTACTTC	CAWSGREGPYEQYF
TRBV15	TRBJ2-1	.	.	TGTGCCACCAGCTGGGGGGACAATGAGCAGTTCTTC	CATSWGDNEQFF
TRBV27	TRBJ2-3	.	.	TGTGCCAGCACCCCGGGACGCAGCACAGATACGCAGTATTTT	CASTPGRSTDTQYF